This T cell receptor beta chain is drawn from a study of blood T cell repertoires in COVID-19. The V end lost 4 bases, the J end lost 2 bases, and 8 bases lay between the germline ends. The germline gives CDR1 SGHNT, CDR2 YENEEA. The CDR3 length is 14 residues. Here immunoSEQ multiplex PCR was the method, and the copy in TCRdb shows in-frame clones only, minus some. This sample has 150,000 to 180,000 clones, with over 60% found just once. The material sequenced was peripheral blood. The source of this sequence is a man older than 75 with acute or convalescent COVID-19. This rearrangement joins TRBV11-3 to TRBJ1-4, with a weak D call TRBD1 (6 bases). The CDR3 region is CASSYRVTNEKLFF. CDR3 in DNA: TGTGCCAGCAGCTACAGGGTTACTAATGAAAAACTGTTTTTT.